This T cell receptor (beta chain) was identified in a study of cytomegalovirus exposure and HLA in healthy donors. Comment on this clone: Antigen specificity is unknown.

Researchers ran the PCR with 60 Vbeta and 13 Jbeta primers. The data were produced by immunoSEQ multiplex PCR, yet TCRdb's version contains in-frame clones alone and is incomplete. Of fewer than 120,000 clones listed, about 90% are singletons. Whole-study findings and limits: Highly shared sequence variants in one cluster were likely a sequencing artifact. In vitro confirmation showed three CMV-associated chains to be CMV antigen specific.

CDR1 and CDR2 (germline): MNHEY, SVGAGI. The CDR3 is 16 amino acids. With V trimmed by 2 bases and J by 6 bases, 8 bases remained unmatched. It was healthy bone marrow donors who served as donors. Sequenced input: PBMCs. The TCR was taken from a middle-aged man in good health and CMV-seronegative. The chain employs TRBV6-5 and TRBJ2-1; TRBD2 matches 9 bases. CDR3 residues: CASSYPGLAGFNEQFF. CDR3 in DNA: TGTGCCAGCAGTTACCCCGGCCTAGCGGGGTTCAATGAGCAGTTCTTC.